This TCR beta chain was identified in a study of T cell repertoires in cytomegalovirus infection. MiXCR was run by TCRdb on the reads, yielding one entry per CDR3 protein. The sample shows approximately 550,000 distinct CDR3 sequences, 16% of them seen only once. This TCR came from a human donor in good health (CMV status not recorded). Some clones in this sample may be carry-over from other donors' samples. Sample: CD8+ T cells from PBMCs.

CDR3 amino acids: CASSCYSGGAECYEQYF. The CDR3 nucleotides are TGTGCCAGCAGCTGCTACTCCGGGGGGGCCGAGTGCTACGAGCAGTACTTC. The chain is built from TRBV7-9 and TRBJ2-7; 8 bases are a match to TRBD2. Germline values: CDR1 SEHNR, CDR2 FQNEAQ (reference sequence). J lost 3 bases, V lost 4 bases, and 14 bases had no gene match. CDR3 size: 17 residues.